There are a few counts of the clone carrying this T cell receptor beta chain. The data belong to a study of lung T cells in sarcoidosis with Löfgren's syndrome. MiXCR, run by TCRdb on the reads, gives a single entry per CDR3 protein. The sample consists of 15,000 to 20,000 distinct CDR3 sequences, 20% to 25% of them appearing once. V lost 1 base and J 10 bases, leaving 6 bases between the germline ends. CDR1 and CDR2 (germline): SNHLY, FYNNEI. The CDR3 runs to 11 residues. This TCR was recovered from a human donor with sarcoidosis (Löfgren's syndrome or another form), or a control subject (not recorded which). This chain joins TRBV2 and TRBJ2-3; no reliable D call. Sequencing input: CD4+ T cells from PBMCs. CDR3 in DNA: TGTGCCAGCAGTGAAGTCAATGCGCAGTATTTT. Amino acids: CASSEVNAQYF.